This T cell receptor beta chain originates from a study of cytomegalovirus exposure and HLA in healthy donors. Whole-study findings and limits: Donors were assumed by presence/absence analyses to have roughly uniform sequencing depth. Across HLA loci, a later analysis found differing TCR association rates, with DRB1 most and HLA-C fewest. One later analysis reportedly identified an Asian-associated ancestry cluster that showed fewer N-insertions than the approximately 700-donor mean.

In the PCR, 60 Vbeta and 13 Jbeta primers were used. Authors' methods: A follow-up analysis tallied around 80 million unique TCR beta chains, about 11 million shared. TCRdb's copy holds only in-frame clones and misses some; the assay was immunoSEQ multiplex PCR. V and J calls and clone size are as listed in that table; D and trimming were resolved from the DNA. The data contain some 44,000 clones, roughly 87% of them singletons. The CDR3 length is 13 residues. The trim removed 5 bases at V and 5 bases at J, leaving 5 bases unmatched. Germline V gene lookup returns CDR1 SNHLY and CDR2 FYNNEI. A few counts support this clone. The antigen is not known.

The receptor's source is a woman aged 40 to 50 in good health and CMV-seropositive. The chain uses TRBV2 and TRBJ1-1; 7 nucleotides align to TRBD1. The specimen was PBMCs. The CDR3 sequence: CASSTPDRTEAFF. In DNA form, the CDR3 reads TGTGCCAGCAGTACACCGGACAGGACTGAAGCTTTCTTT.